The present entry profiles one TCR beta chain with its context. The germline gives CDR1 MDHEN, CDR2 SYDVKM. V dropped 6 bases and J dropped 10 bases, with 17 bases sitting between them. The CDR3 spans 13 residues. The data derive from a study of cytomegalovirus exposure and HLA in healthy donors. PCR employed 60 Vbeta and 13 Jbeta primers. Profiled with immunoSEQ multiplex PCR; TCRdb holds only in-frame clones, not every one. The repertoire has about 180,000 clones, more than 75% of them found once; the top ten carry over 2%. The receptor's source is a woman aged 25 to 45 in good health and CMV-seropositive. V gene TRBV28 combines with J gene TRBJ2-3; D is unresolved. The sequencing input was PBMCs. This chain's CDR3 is CASSTPQIPPQYF. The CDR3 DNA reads TGTGCCAGCAGCACACCCCAGATTCCACCGCAGTATTTT.